Listed below are T cell receptor beta chains from one sample, sequenced in a study of graft-versus-host responses after intestinal transplantation. Their recognized antigens are unknown. Libraries were prepared by immunoSEQ multiplex PCR; TCRdb keeps only in-frame clonotypes and omits some of them. The data contain 100,000 to 130,000 clones, over 80% of them seen just once; the ten biggest clones take up over 0.55%. This sample comprised unstimulated CD4+ T cells sorted from spleen or lymph node cells, obtained before transplant. The receptors originated from a human donor who was the organ donor for an intestinal transplant. The CDR3 runs from the conserved cysteine through the conserved F or W. D genes are given only for firm matches. A clone size is listed for some rows: how often the clone was seen (once, few, many), or a class if it is expanded.

>TRBJ2-4|TRBD1|TRBV5-1|few
CASRRLGQGDIQYF
TGCGCCAGCAGGAGGTTGGGACAGGGAGACATTCAGTACTTC
>TRBJ1-5|NA|TRBV7-2|NA
CASSLDLWDWRQPQHF
TGTGCCAGCAGCTTAGATTTGTGGGATTGGCGTCAGCCCCAGCATTTT
>TRBJ1-6|TRBD1|TRBV5-6|NA
CASSAMDRGSSPLHF
TGTGCCAGCAGCGCCATGGACAGGGGGTCTTCACCCCTCCACTTT
>TRBJ1-1|TRBD1|TRBV19|NA
CASTITGVTEAFF
TGTGCCAGTACCATAACAGGGGTAACTGAAGCTTTCTTT
>TRBJ1-6|NA|TRBV10-3|NA
CAISESSGSGSYNSPLHF
TGTGCCATCAGTGAGTCATCGGGGAGTGGGTCCTATAATTCACCCCTCCACTTT
>TRBJ2-7|TRBD1|TRBV9|NA
CASSHGGQDEQYF
TGTGCCAGCAGCCATGGGGGACAGGACGAGCAGTACTTC
>TRBJ1-1|NA|TRBV10-3|NA
CAISEQGPRTEAFF
TGTGCCATCAGTGAGCAGGGGCCCAGGACTGAAGCTTTCTTT
>TRBJ1-4|NA|TRBV5-1|NA
CASSLAGTRATNEKLFF
TGCGCCAGCAGCTTGGCCGGGACTCGAGCAACTAATGAAAAACTGTTTTTT
>TRBJ2-2|NA|TRBV6-1|NA
CASRYGQTNTGELFF
TGTGCCTCTCGCTACGGGCAGACGAACACCGGGGAGCTGTTTTTT
>TRBJ1-3|NA|TRBV7-9|NA
CASSLGQSSGNTIYF
TGTGCCAGCAGCTTAGGACAGAGCTCTGGAAACACCATATATTTT
>TRBJ2-6|NA|TRBV5-6|NA
CASHSGANVLTF
TGTGCCAGTCATTCTGGGGCCAACGTCCTGACTTTC
>TRBJ2-7|NA|TRBV11-3|NA
CASSLEAAYEQYF
TGTGCCAGCAGCTTAGAAGCTGCCTACGAGCAGTACTTC
>TRBJ1-6|NA|TRBV27|NA
CASRMSSYNSPLHF
TGTGCCAGCAGAATGAGCTCCTATAATTCACCCCTCCACTTT
>TRBJ2-1|TRBD2|TRBV4-2|NA
CASSQGEAGETYNEQFF
TGTGCCAGCAGCCAAGGGGAAGCGGGGGAGACCTACAATGAGCAGTTCTTC
>TRBJ1-2|NA|TRBV2|NA
CASSGQYNYGYTF
TGTGCCAGCAGTGGACAGTATAACTATGGCTACACCTTC
>TRBJ1-1|TRBD1|TRBV6-5|NA
CASRLGDRVTSEAFF
TGTGCCAGCAGACTGGGGGACAGGGTGACCTCTGAAGCTTTCTTT
>TRBJ1-5|NA|TRBV7-9|once
CASSLETGNQPQHF
TGTGCCAGCAGCTTAGAAACAGGGAACCAGCCCCAGCATTTT
>TRBJ1-2|NA|TRBV29-1|NA
CSVDGQGNYGYTF
TGCAGCGTTGACGGCCAGGGGAACTATGGCTACACCTTC
>TRBJ1-6|NA|TRBV5-1|NA
CASRESSYNSPLHF
TGCGCCAGCAGGGAAAGCTCCTATAATTCACCCCTCCACTTT
>TRBJ2-1|TRBD1|TRBV7-3|NA
CASSPGQSTGQFF
TGTGCCAGCAGCCCGGGACAGTCAACTGGGCAGTTCTTC
>TRBJ1-1|NA|TRBV4-2|NA
CASSHATVNTEAFF
TGTGCCAGCAGCCATGCCACAGTTAACACTGAAGCTTTCTTT
>TRBJ1-4|TRBD1|TRBV2|NA
CASSVQGVWDEKLFF
TGTGCCAGCAGTGTTCAGGGGGTTTGGGATGAAAAACTGTTTTTT
>TRBJ2-7|NA|TRBV5-4|NA
CASSQLGLYEQYF
TGTGCCAGCAGCCAGCTGGGACTTTACGAGCAGTACTTC
>TRBJ1-4|TRBD1|TRBV18|few
CASSGQKGEKLFF
TGTGCCAGCTCGGGACAGAAAGGGGAAAAACTGTTTTTT
>TRBJ2-5|TRBD2|TRBV5-1|NA
CASSTSGGLQETQYF
TGCGCCAGCAGTACCAGCGGGGGGCTCCAAGAGACCCAGTACTTC
>TRBJ2-1|NA|TRBV4-2|NA
CASSQVLGGQGLAYNEQFF
TGTGCCAGCAGCCAAGTACTTGGTGGGCAGGGTCTTGCATACAATGAGCAGTTCTTC
>TRBJ2-7|NA|TRBV7-3|NA
CASSLRPSLIYEQYF
TGTGCCAGCAGCTTGAGGCCTAGCTTAATCTACGAGCAGTACTTC
>TRBJ1-1|NA|TRBV5-4|NA
CASSLSINGFFSEAFF
TGTGCCAGCAGCTTGTCGATTAATGGCTTTTTTTCTGAAGCTTTCTTT
>TRBJ2-1|NA|TRBV4-1|NA
CASSQGPYRSSYNEQFF
TGCGCCAGCAGCCAAGGGCCGTACCGTAGCTCCTACAATGAGCAGTTCTTC
>TRBJ1-2|NA|TRBV27|NA
CASRTANYGYTF
TGTGCCAGCAGAACAGCTAACTATGGCTACACCTTC
>TRBJ2-5|TRBD1|TRBV11-2|NA
CASSLAGGWEETQYF
TGTGCCAGCAGCTTGGCAGGGGGCTGGGAAGAGACCCAGTACTTC
>TRBJ1-6|NA|TRBV30|NA
CAWSVGVGSPLHF
TGTGCCTGGAGTGTAGGAGTGGGTTCACCCCTCCACTTT